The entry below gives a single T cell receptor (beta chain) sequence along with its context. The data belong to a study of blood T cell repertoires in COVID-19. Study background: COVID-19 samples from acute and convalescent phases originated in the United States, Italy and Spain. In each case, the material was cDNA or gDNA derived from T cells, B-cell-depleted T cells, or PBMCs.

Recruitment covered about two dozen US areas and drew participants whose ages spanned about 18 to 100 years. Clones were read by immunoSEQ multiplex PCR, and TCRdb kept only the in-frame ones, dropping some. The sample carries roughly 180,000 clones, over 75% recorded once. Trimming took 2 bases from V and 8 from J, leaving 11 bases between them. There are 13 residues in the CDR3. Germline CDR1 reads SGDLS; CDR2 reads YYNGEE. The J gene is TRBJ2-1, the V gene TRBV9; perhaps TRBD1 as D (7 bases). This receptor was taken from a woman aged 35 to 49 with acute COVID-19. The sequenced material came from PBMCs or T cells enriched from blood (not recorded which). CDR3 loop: CASSVLRGDEQFF. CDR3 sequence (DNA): TGTGCCAGCAGCGTGCTCAGGGGGGATGAGCAGTTCTTC.